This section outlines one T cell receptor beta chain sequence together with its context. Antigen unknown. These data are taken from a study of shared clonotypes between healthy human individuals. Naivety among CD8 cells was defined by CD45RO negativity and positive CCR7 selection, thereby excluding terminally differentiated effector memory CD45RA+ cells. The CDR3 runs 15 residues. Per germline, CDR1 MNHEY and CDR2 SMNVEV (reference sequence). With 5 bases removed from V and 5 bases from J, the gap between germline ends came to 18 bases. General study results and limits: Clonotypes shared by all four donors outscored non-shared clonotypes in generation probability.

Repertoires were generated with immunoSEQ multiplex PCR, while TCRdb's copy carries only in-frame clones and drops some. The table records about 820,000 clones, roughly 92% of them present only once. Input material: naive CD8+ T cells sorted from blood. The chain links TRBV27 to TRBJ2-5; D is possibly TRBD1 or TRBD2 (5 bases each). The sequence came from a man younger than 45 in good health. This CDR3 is CASSTLPGAGETQYF. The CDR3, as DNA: TGTGCCAGCAGTACCCTCCCCGGGGCAGGGGAGACCCAGTACTTC.